These 28 T cell receptor beta chains came from one sample sequenced in a study of cytomegalovirus exposure and HLA in healthy donors. The method was immunoSEQ multiplex PCR; TCRdb's version includes in-frame clones alone and lacks a portion of them. The sample includes 140,000 or so clones, about nine tenths of them seen just once. Sequencing was performed on PBMCs. The receptors come from a man aged 18 to 29 in good health and CMV-seropositive.

The chain employs TRBV7-3 and TRBJ2-7; D remains unclear. Germline values: CDR1 SGHTA, CDR2 FQGTGA. V was pared by 1 base and J by 5 bases, with 9 bases between. This CDR3 is 13 amino acids long. The CDR3 reads CASSLSPMNEQYF. CDR3 coding DNA: TGTGCCAGCAGCTTAAGCCCTATGAACGAGCAGTACTTC.

The chain recombines TRBV7-3 with TRBJ2-5; TRBD2 might be the D (7 bases). The length of the CDR3 is 13 residues. CDR1 is SGHTA, CDR2 FQGTGA, per germline. The V end was cut by 5 bases, the J end by 4 bases, with 11 bases between. CDR3 bases: TGTGCCAGCAGCCTAGGGGGGGTAGAGACCCAGTACTTC. Translation gives CASSLGGVETQYF.

The rearrangement uses TRBV6-6 and TRBJ2-7; D might be TRBD2 (6 bases). This CDR3 has 13 residues. CDR1 is MNHNY, CDR2 SVGAGI, per germline (reference sequence). Trimming took off 6 bases at V and 2 bases at J, with 11 bases between the two ends. The CDR3 DNA reads as TGTGCCAGCAGCCATGCGGGGACCTACGAGCAGTACTTC. Protein sequence: CASSHAGTYEQYF.

The CDR3 region is CASSERTGTDTQYF. The CDR3 DNA sequence: TGTGCCAGCAGTGAGAGGACAGGCACAGATACGCAGTATTTT. The rearrangement links TRBV6-1 to TRBJ2-3, with a possible D match to TRBD1 (6 bases). This CDR3 contains 14 residues. The V gene lost 3 bases and the J gene lost 1 base, with 8 bases spanning the gap. In germline, CDR1 is MNHNS, CDR2 SASEGT.

The chain uses TRBV19 and TRBJ1-5; D not certain. The CDR3 runs to 15 residues. Germline CDR1 LNHDA, CDR2 SQIVND (reference sequence). Trimming left V 3 bases short and J 0 bases short, with 9 bases between. The CDR3: CASSISTYSNQPQHF. As DNA, the CDR3 is TGTGCCAGTAGTATCTCTACCTATAGCAATCAGCCCCAGCATTTT. The full variable domain, its missing parts supplied by reference TRBV19 and TRBJ1-5, is DGGITQSPKYLFRKEGQNVTLSCEQNLNHDAMYWYRQDPGQGLRLIYYSQIVNDFQKGDIAEGYSVSREKKESFPLTVTSAQKNPTAFYLCASSISTYSNQPQHFGDGTRLSIL.

V usage is TRBV29-1 and J usage is TRBJ2-1; 11 bases are a match to TRBD2. The germline V gene has CDR1 SQVTM and CDR2 ANQGSEA. V gave up 0 bases and J gave up 6 bases; unmatched junction bases: 4. This CDR3 contains 15 residues. The CDR3 DNA reads TGCAGCGTTGAAGATAGGACTAGCGGGTCCAATGAGCAGTTCTTC. Protein product: CSVEDRTSGSNEQFF.

The V gene is TRBV14, the J gene TRBJ2-7; 13 nucleotides match TRBD2. The germline V gene encodes CDR1 SGHDN and CDR2 FVKESK. The J segment lost 3 bases and the V segment lost 5 bases, leaving 7 bases of the junction unmatched. The CDR3 sequence is 16 residues long. Here the CDR3 DNA reads TGTGCCAGCAGCAAGGGACTAGCGGGAACGAACTACGAGCAGTACTTC. Translation: CASSKGLAGTNYEQYF.

This chain joins TRBV7-6 and TRBJ2-1; tentatively, D is TRBD2 (5 bases). The CDR3 totals 13 residues. V shed 6 bases and J shed 10 bases, with 16 bases lying between them. Germline lookup yields CDR1 SGHVS and CDR2 FNYEAQ. CDR3 sequence: CASSLKGGSEQFF. In DNA form, the CDR3 reads TGTGCCAGCAGTCTTAAGGGTGGGAGCGAGCAGTTCTTC.

V and J are TRBV4-1 and TRBJ1-1; 7 bases are shared with TRBD1. The CDR3 totals 15 residues. Germline V gives CDR1 MGHRA, CDR2 YSYEKL. J was trimmed by 0 bases and V by 4 bases; bases with no gene match: 5. CDR3 DNA: TGCGCCAGCAGCCTAAGTACAGGGGTGAACACTGAAGCTTTCTTT. Translated, it gives CASSLSTGVNTEAFF.

CDR3 nucleotides: TGTGCCAGCAGTTTCCCCCGGACAGGGGAGATAGGATCACCCCTCCACTTT. Translating it yields CASSFPRTGEIGSPLHF. The chain combines TRBV28 with TRBJ1-6; 9 nucleotides match TRBD1. CDR3 length equals 17 residues. CDR1 and CDR2 from the germline V gene are MDHEN and SYDVKM. V lost 3 bases, J lost 10 bases, and 13 bases stayed unmatched.

The chain combines TRBV6-1 with TRBJ1-4, with 9 bases aligning to TRBD1. From germline, CDR1 is MNHNS and CDR2 SASEGT. The CDR3 covers 16 residues. V was pared by 2 bases and J by 8 bases, with 9 bases of the junction left unmatched. The CDR3, as DNA: TGTGCCAGCAGTGAAAGTTCCGGGACAGGGAGCGAAAAACTGTTTTTT. Protein: CASSESSGTGSEKLFF.

This chain joins TRBV10-3 and TRBJ2-7, with 11 positions matching TRBD2. From germline, CDR1 is ENHRY and CDR2 SYGVKD. The CDR3 loop spans 13 amino acids. Trimming removed 10 bases from V and 3 bases from J; junction bases left unmatched: 5. Here the CDR3 DNA reads TGTGCCACCAAGACTAGCGGGGACTACGAGCAGTACTTC. This encodes CATKTSGDYEQYF.

The chain is built from TRBV11-2 and TRBJ2-7; 10 bases align to TRBD2. The CDR3 contains 17 residues. Germline V gives CDR1 SGHAT, CDR2 FQNNGV. Trimming cost V 1 base and J 2 bases; bases outside gene matches: 8. The CDR3 DNA follows: TGTGCCAGCAGCTTAGGTAGCGGGGGGACCCATACCTACGAGCAGTACTTC. Amino acid sequence: CASSLGSGGTHTYEQYF. Based on the CDR3 plus reference TRBV11-2 and TRBJ2-7, the full variable domain is EAGVAQSPRYKIIEKRQSVAFWCNPISGHATLYWYQQILGQGPKLLIQFQNNGVVDDSQLPKDRFSAERLKGVDSTLKIQPAKLEDSAVYLCASSLGSGGTHTYEQYFGPGTRLTVT.

The V and J genes are TRBV4-2 and TRBJ1-1; TRBD1 matches 8 bases. J was trimmed by 6 bases and V by 8 bases; bases with no gene match: 8. The CDR3 runs 13 residues. The germline CDR1 and CDR2 sequences are LGHNA and YNFKEQ. CDR3 bases: TGTGCCAGCTCAACAGGGGGTAGGGCTGAAGCTTTCTTT. Protein product: CASSTGGRAEAFF.

The chain links TRBV4-1 to TRBJ2-5, with D maybe TRBD2 (7 bases). Trimming left V 1 base short and J 5 bases short, with 14 bases between. Germline V lookup: CDR1 MGHRA, CDR2 YSYEKL. This CDR3 contains 15 residues. The CDR3 coding sequence is TGCGCCAGCAGCCAAGGGGGGGGGCTAGTGGAGACCCAGTACTTC. Encoded protein: CASSQGGGLVETQYF.

This clone has a handful of counts. The chain has TRBV25-1 and TRBJ2-2, with D possibly being TRBD1 (6 bases). V lost 5 bases to trimming and J lost 6 bases, with 19 bases between them. CDR3 length: 16 amino acids. The germline gives CDR1 MGHDK, CDR2 SYGVNS. CDR3 amino acids: CASSPQGGMGSGELFF. The CDR3 region has the DNA TGTGCCAGCAGTCCACAGGGTGGGATGGGGTCCGGGGAGCTGTTTTTT.

The chain has TRBV6-1 and TRBJ2-1, with TRBD1 identical over 10 bases. From germline, CDR1 is MNHNS and CDR2 SASEGT. V lost 4 bases to trimming and J lost 9 bases; unmatched junction nucleotides: 12. The CDR3 contains 16 residues. In DNA form, the CDR3 reads TGTGCCAGCAGTGTACGCCGGGACAGGGGAAGGGGTGAGCAGTTCTTC. It yields the protein CASSVRRDRGRGEQFF.

The chain couples TRBV11-2 to TRBJ2-1, with D possibly TRBD1 on 9 matching bases. The CDR3 contains 14 residues. V lost 6 bases to trimming and J lost 11 bases, with 20 bases between them. Germline V gives CDR1 SGHAT, CDR2 FQNNGV. This CDR3 is CASRDTGGGGKQFF. CDR3 DNA: TGTGCCAGCAGGGACACAGGGGGCGGGGGGAAGCAGTTCTTC.

The rearrangement joins TRBV6-6 to TRBJ2-7, with a tentative D call TRBD1 (6 bases). Germline lookup yields CDR1 MNHNY and CDR2 SVGAGI (reference sequence). V lost 2 bases, J lost 3 bases, and 11 bases lay in between. The CDR3 contains 14 residues. The DNA for the CDR3 is TGTGCCAGCAGTTACAGACAGGATGGCTACGAGCAGTACTTC. This codes for CASSYRQDGYEQYF.

V is TRBV5-1 and J is TRBJ1-1; no clear D gene. The germline gives CDR1 SGHRS, CDR2 YFSETQ. The CDR3 extends over 14 amino acids. V lost 4 bases, J lost 3 bases, and 13 bases lay in between. CDR3 amino acids: CASSTGEAHTEAFF. The DNA of the CDR3 is TGCGCCAGCAGCACCGGGGAGGCACACACTGAAGCTTTCTTT.

The V gene is TRBV2, the J gene TRBJ2-4, with D unresolved. The CDR3 is 15 residues long. Trimming took 6 bases from V and 0 from J, leaving 12 bases between them. In germline, CDR1 is SNHLY, CDR2 FYNNEI. The CDR3, as DNA: TGTGCCAGCAGCTCCTTAAGCTTAGCCAAAAACATTCAGTACTTC. Its protein is CASSSLSLAKNIQYF.

This chain uses TRBV11-2 with TRBJ1-2; 8 bases agree with TRBD1. CDR3 length: 15 residues. V was clipped by 5 bases and J by 4 bases; unmatched bases: 9. Per the germline V gene, CDR1 is SGHAT and CDR2 is FQNNGV. CDR3 nucleotides: TGTGCCAGCAGCCCCAACCGGGACAGGATCTATGGCTACACCTTC. Encoded protein: CASSPNRDRIYGYTF.

The chain uses TRBV4-1 and TRBJ1-1; 9 bases are shared with TRBD1. CDR1 and CDR2 from the germline V gene are MGHRA and YSYEKL. The ends lost 3 bases at V and 4 bases at J; junction bases unmatched: 6. The CDR3 loop spans 15 amino acids. CDR3: CASSHFGQGTTEAFF. CDR3 bases: TGCGCCAGCAGCCACTTTGGACAGGGGACCACTGAAGCTTTCTTT.

CDR3 sequence (DNA): TGTGCCAGCAGCTTATCAGGTTATTCGTCCTACGAGCAGTACTTC. Residues: CASSLSGYSSYEQYF. The chain uses TRBV13 and TRBJ2-7; D ambiguous. The V and J ends lost 2 bases and 1 base respectively, with 12 bases between them. Germline assignment: CDR1 PRHDT and CDR2 FYEKMQ (reference sequence). The CDR3 contains 15 residues.

The J gene is TRBJ2-7, the V gene TRBV7-6; unclear D gene. The V gene's germline CDR1 is SGHVS and CDR2 FNYEAQ. The CDR3 extends over 12 amino acids. V was pared by 2 bases and J by 6 bases, with 8 bases between. The CDR3 loop is CASSLWLGEQYF. The CDR3 bases are TGTGCCAGCAGCTTATGGCTTGGCGAGCAGTACTTC.

This clone has a handful of counts. The chain links TRBV6-1 to TRBJ1-5; perhaps TRBD1 as D (6 bases). V lost 7 bases, J lost 0 bases, and 13 bases lay in between. CDR3 size: 15 residues. Per the germline V gene, CDR1 is MNHNS and CDR2 is SASEGT. In DNA form, the CDR3 reads TGTGCCAGCACCTTACTGGACAGTAGCAATCAGCCCCAGCATTTT. Amino acid sequence: CASTLLDSSNQPQHF.

The chain joins TRBV28 to TRBJ1-6, with 9 nucleotides matching TRBD1. This CDR3 contains 15 residues. Germline values: CDR1 MDHEN, CDR2 SYDVKM. The trim removed 2 bases at V and 10 bases at J, leaving 6 bases unmatched. This CDR3 reads CASSLGDRERSPLHF. The CDR3 nucleotides are TGTGCCAGCAGTTTAGGGGACAGGGAGAGGTCACCCCTCCACTTT.

This clone was recorded only once. The chain has TRBV10-3 and TRBJ2-5; 11 bases fit TRBD2. This CDR3 is built from 16 residues. J gave up 3 bases and V 0 bases, and 3 bases lay outside the gene matches. Germline V gene sequence: CDR1 ENHRY, CDR2 SYGVKD. The CDR3 DNA follows: TGTGCCATCAGTGAGTCGACTAGCGGGGTGGAAGAGACCCAGTACTTC. Translated: CAISESTSGVEETQYF.